The present T cell receptor beta chain was sequenced within a study of blood T cell repertoires in COVID-19. Whole-study context: The study drew acute and convalescent COVID-19 samples from the United States, Italy and Spain. In each case, the material was cDNA or gDNA derived from T cells, B-cell-depleted T cells, or PBMCs.

Germline V gives CDR1 ENHRY, CDR2 SYGVKD. CDR3 length: 12 residues. As concerns this clone: At one of its ends the junction is not consistent with the germline gene, which may arise from a read error.

The authors' processing: It was from reference gene primer amplification that nucleated cell counts were estimated. Assay: immunoSEQ multiplex PCR; the TCRdb copy retains only in-frame clones and omits some. V, J and clone size are those of that table, while D and trimming were read from the DNA. Among 55,000 to 70,000 clones listed, roughly 90% were seen once. This sequence joins TRBV10-3 and TRBJ2-1, with a possible D match to TRBD1 (6 bases). The sequenced sample was peripheral blood. This receptor was taken from a human donor in a cohort sampled during active COVID-19. Written as DNA, the CDR3 is TGTGCCATCAGTGAGTCCGGGACCCCAGGGGTCTTC. Its protein is CAISESGTPGVF.